The 21 T cell receptor beta chains below all came from one sample that was sequenced in a study of CD4+ T cells in melanoma. Sequencing was performed with immunoSEQ multiplex PCR; in TCRdb, only in-frame clones are kept and a portion is missing. Among 12,000 to 15,000 clones, approximately 72% were seen once, and the ten largest hold 15% to 20%. The specimen sequenced was cells from a culture (not recorded whether cultured in vitro). The receptors derive from a human donor with melanoma.

This clone was observed a single time. The chain employs TRBV4-1 and TRBJ2-3; tentatively, D is TRBD1 (5 bases). The CDR3 totals 15 residues. Between the trimmed V and J ends, which lost 0 bases and 6 bases, there was a span of 13 bases. Per the germline V gene, CDR1 is MGHRA and CDR2 is YSYEKL. Here the CDR3 reads CASSQDLWPGDTQYF. CDR3 nucleotides: TGCGCCAGCAGCCAAGACCTCTGGCCAGGGGATACGCAGTATTTT.

The rearrangement joins TRBV29-1 to TRBJ1-1; possibly TRBD1 for D (5 bases). There are 13 residues in the CDR3. Germline CDR1 and CDR2: SQVTM and ANQGSEA. V was shortened by 5 bases and J by 3 bases, with 13 bases between the two germline ends. The CDR3 here is CSVTRDQHTEAFF. In DNA, the CDR3 is TGCAGCGTTACCCGGGACCAACACACTGAAGCTTTCTTT.

The chain recombines TRBV9 with TRBJ2-5; maybe TRBD1 (6 bases). V gave up 2 bases and J gave up 0 bases, with 14 bases separating them. The length of the CDR3 is 16 residues. Germline loops: CDR1 SGDLS, CDR2 YYNGEE. The DNA of the CDR3 is TGTGCCAGCAGCGTGGGTTCGGGACAACACCAAGAGACCCAGTACTTC. This translates into CASSVGSGQHQETQYF.

V is TRBV7-3 and J is TRBJ2-3; 8 bases match TRBD1. V shed 5 bases and J 3 bases; nucleotides not matched to a gene: 7. Germline V gives CDR1 SGHTA, CDR2 FQGTGA. This CDR3 comprises 15 residues. The CDR3, as DNA: TGTGCCAGCAGCACCGGACAGGGTCAAACAGATACGCAGTATTTT. It is translated as CASSTGQGQTDTQYF.

The chain links TRBV9 to TRBJ2-1; TRBD2 matches at 8 bases. V shed 4 bases and J 4 bases; nucleotides not matched to a gene: 7. In germline, CDR1 is SGDLS, CDR2 YYNGEE. The CDR3 extends over 15 amino acids. CDR3 sequence: CASSPGTGGYNEQFF. The CDR3 DNA is TGTGCCAGCAGCCCCGGGACGGGGGGGTACAATGAGCAGTTCTTC.

This sequence joins TRBV7-2 and TRBJ2-5; D remains unclear. Germline-derived CDR1 and CDR2 are SGHTA and FQGNSA. This CDR3 spans 12 amino acids. V lost 0 bases to trimming and J lost 4 bases, with 3 bases between them. CDR3 nucleotides: TGTGCCAGCAGCTTAGCGCGAGAGACCCAGTACTTC. It translates to CASSLARETQYF.

The rearrangement links TRBV10-2 to TRBJ1-5; D might be TRBD1 (6 bases). Germline CDR1 is WSHSY and CDR2 is SAAADI. V lost 10 bases, J lost 2 bases, and 12 bases lay in between. The CDR3 runs 13 residues. The CDR3 sequence: CATRGRGNQPQHF. The CDR3 nucleotides are TGCGCCACCAGGGGACGGGGCAATCAGCCCCAGCATTTT.

This clone was counted between two and nine times. CDR3 nucleotides: TGTGCCAGCAGCTTAATGGCAGGGGGGAACACTGAAGCTTTCTTT. It translates to CASSLMAGGNTEAFF. V and J are TRBV7-3 and TRBJ1-1; 7 nucleotides agree with TRBD1. CDR3 length equals 15 residues. Germline V lookup: CDR1 SGHTA, CDR2 FQGTGA. The V and J ends lost 1 base and 1 base, in that order; junction bases with no gene match: 3. The entire variable domain, with the rest obtained from reference TRBV7-3 and TRBJ1-1, is as follows: GAGVSQTPSNKVTEKGKYVELRCDPISGHTALYWYRQSLGQGPEFLIYFQGTGAADDSGLPNDRFFAVRPEGSVSTLKIQRTERGDSAVYLCASSLMAGGNTEAFFGQGTRLTVV.

The gene calls are TRBV4-2 and TRBJ2-5; the D gene is possibly TRBD2 (6 bases). The CDR3 extends over 17 amino acids. The V end lost 2 bases, the J end lost 2 bases, and 18 bases lay between the germline ends. Germline V gene data show CDR1 as LGHNA and CDR2 as YNFKEQ. The CDR3 coding sequence is TGTGCCAGCAGCCAACCAAGCGGCGGGACGGCGCAAGAGACCCAGTACTTC. This codes for CASSQPSGGTAQETQYF.

The rearrangement joins TRBV19 to TRBJ2-4, with D possibly being TRBD2 (7 bases). The CDR3 extends over 16 amino acids. V was trimmed by 3 bases and J by 3 bases, leaving 15 bases between them. Germline lookup yields CDR1 LNHDA and CDR2 SQIVND (reference sequence). This CDR3 reads CASSMGRGTHKNIQYF. In nucleotides, the CDR3 is TGTGCCAGTAGTATGGGGCGGGGGACACACAAAAACATTCAGTACTTC.

V and J are TRBV11-2 and TRBJ2-3; 9 bases map to TRBD2. The germline V gene has CDR1 SGHAT and CDR2 FQNNGV. J gave up 6 bases and V 3 bases, and 10 bases lay outside the gene matches. The CDR3 is 16 residues long. CDR3: CASSLRPRGGGDTQYF. The CDR3 coding sequence is TGTGCCAGCAGCTTGAGGCCGCGGGGGGGCGGGGATACGCAGTATTTT.

The rearrangement joins TRBV5-1 to TRBJ2-1; 11 bases match TRBD2. From germline, CDR1 is SGHRS and CDR2 YFSETQ. V trimming: 6 bases; J trimming: 4 bases; junction bases outside the gene matches: 18. This CDR3 spans 19 amino acids. As DNA, the CDR3 is TGCGCCAGCAAGAAGGTTGGGACTAGCGGACCCGGAGGGTACAATGAGCAGTTCTTC. This gives the protein CASKKVGTSGPGGYNEQFF.

The rearrangement uses TRBV7-9 and TRBJ1-1; D is unclear. The CDR3 has 14 amino acids. The V gene lost 2 bases and the J gene lost 3 bases, with 10 bases spanning the gap. Per the germline V gene, CDR1 is SEHNR and CDR2 is FQNEAQ (reference sequence). CDR3: CASSLYGRYTEAFF. Written as DNA, the CDR3 is TGTGCCAGCAGCTTATATGGCAGGTACACTGAAGCTTTCTTT.

This clone was counted a single time. The CDR3 protein is CASSPGTLETQYF. The CDR3 DNA follows: TGTGCCAGCTCACCAGGTACCTTAGAGACCCAGTACTTC. The gene calls are TRBV18 and TRBJ2-5; D ambiguous. Trimming shortened V by 2 bases and J by 4 bases, and 8 bases separated the two germline ends. Germline CDR1 is KGHSH and CDR2 is LQKENI. The CDR3 loop spans 13 amino acids.

This sequence joins TRBV7-3 and TRBJ2-1, with D tentatively TRBD2 (7 bases). Germline values: CDR1 SGHTA, CDR2 FQGTGA. This CDR3 is 15 amino acids long. V dropped 5 bases and J dropped 6 bases, with 17 bases sitting between them. CDR3 protein: CASSQGGGGFNEQFF. DNA for the CDR3: TGTGCCAGCAGCCAGGGAGGCGGGGGCTTCAATGAGCAGTTCTTC.

The chain links TRBV2 to TRBJ2-7; D possibly matches TRBD1 or TRBD2 (6 bases each). Germline V gene lookup returns CDR1 SNHLY and CDR2 FYNNEI. This CDR3 region has 14 residues. The V end was cut by 6 bases, the J end by 0 bases, with 12 bases between. As DNA, the CDR3 is TGTGCCAGCAGAGGGGGACTTAGCTCCTACGAGCAGTACTTC. Translation: CASRGGLSSYEQYF. Full variable domain (remainder filled in from reference TRBV2 and TRBJ2-7): EPEVTQTPSHQVTQMGQEVILRCVPISNHLYFYWYRQILGQKVEFLVSFYNNEISEKSEIFDDQFSVERPDGSNFTLKIRSTKLEDSAMYFCASRGGLSSYEQYFGPGTRLTVT.

The chain has TRBV6-6 and TRBJ1-2, with D perhaps matching TRBD1 (6 bases). The CDR3 sequence is 13 residues long. The germline V gene encodes CDR1 MNHNY and CDR2 SVGAGI (reference sequence). V was trimmed by 3 bases and J by 7 bases, leaving 12 bases between them. In DNA form, the CDR3 reads TGTGCCAGCAGTTATGTCAGGGGACGTGGCTACACCTTC. Translating it yields CASSYVRGRGYTF.

The chain recombines TRBV6-5 with TRBJ2-3; 7 nucleotides agree with TRBD1. Germline V gene lookup returns CDR1 MNHEY and CDR2 SVGAGI. V lost 9 bases to trimming and J lost 4 bases; unmatched junction nucleotides: 10. The CDR3 is 14 residues long. CDR3 residues: CASKTGWFSDTQYF. The CDR3 nucleotides read TGTGCCAGTAAGACAGGGTGGTTTTCAGATACGCAGTATTTT.

The chain carries TRBV7-2 and TRBJ1-4, with D maybe TRBD1 (5 bases). The CDR3 totals 16 residues. Per the germline V gene, CDR1 is SGHTA and CDR2 is FQGNSA. V was clipped by 2 bases and J by 4 bases, with 14 bases between them. The CDR3 here is CASSLRSRGVNEKLFF. The CDR3 bases are TGTGCCAGCAGCTTACGATCTAGGGGTGTTAATGAAAAACTGTTTTTT.

This clone is labeled medium-sized (0.01 to 0.1%). CDR3 amino acids: CASREQEAYEQYF. The CDR3 DNA reads TGCGCCAGCAGGGAGCAAGAAGCCTACGAGCAGTACTTC. V and J are TRBV10-1 and TRBJ2-7; D is uncertain. The CDR3 sequence is 13 residues long. The V and J ends lost 6 bases and 2 bases respectively, with 11 bases between them. The germline V gene has CDR1 WNHNN and CDR2 SYGVQD (reference sequence).

The V gene is TRBV5-8, the J gene TRBJ2-5; no clear D gene. CDR3 size: 14 residues. V was trimmed by 0 bases and J by 2 bases, leaving 8 bases between them. Germline V gene sequence: CDR1 SGHTS, CDR2 YDEGEE. Here the CDR3 reads CASSLGGLQETQYF. The CDR3, as DNA: TGTGCCAGCAGCTTGGGCGGTCTTCAAGAGACCCAGTACTTC. Supplemented by reference TRBV5-8 and TRBJ2-5, the full variable domain reads EAGVTQSPTHLIKTRGQQATLRCSPISGHTSVYWYQQALGLGLQFLLWYDEGEERNRGNFPPRFSGRQFPNYSSELNVNALELEDSALYLCASSLGGLQETQYFGPGTRLLVL.